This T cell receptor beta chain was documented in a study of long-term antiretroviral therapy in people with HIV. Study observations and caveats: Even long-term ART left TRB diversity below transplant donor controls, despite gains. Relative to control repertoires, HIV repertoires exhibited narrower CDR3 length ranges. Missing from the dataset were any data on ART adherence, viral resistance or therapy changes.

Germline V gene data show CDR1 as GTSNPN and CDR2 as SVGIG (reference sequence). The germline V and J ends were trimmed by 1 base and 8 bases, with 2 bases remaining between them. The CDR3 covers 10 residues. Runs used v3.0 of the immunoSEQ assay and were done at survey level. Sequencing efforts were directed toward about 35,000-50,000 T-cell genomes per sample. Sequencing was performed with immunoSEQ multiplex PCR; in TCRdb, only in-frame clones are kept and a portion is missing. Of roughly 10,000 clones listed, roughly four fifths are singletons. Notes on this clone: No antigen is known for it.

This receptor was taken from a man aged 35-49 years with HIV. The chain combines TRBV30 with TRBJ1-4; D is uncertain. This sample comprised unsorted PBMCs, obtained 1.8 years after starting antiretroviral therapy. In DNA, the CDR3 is TGTGCCTGGAGTGAAGAAAAACTGTTTTTT. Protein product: CAWSEEKLFF.